The 4 T cell receptor beta chains below come from one sample, sequenced in a study of blood T cell repertoires in COVID-19 (dated by TCRdb to between 2020 and 2021). Library creation used the immunoSEQ multiplex PCR assay. TCRdb re-hosts the immuneACCESS table, in-frame sequences only. Its copies lack some clones; in the studies checked, an unresolved V gene accounts for under half of them, and the cause for the rest is not known. The sample table shows roughly 400,000 clones, and roughly 90% are seen once. The ten largest clonotypes hold about 1.5% of the sample. Sequencing input: PBMCs or T cells enriched from blood (not recorded which). The source of these receptors is a young woman who had been exposed to COVID-19.

The chain combines TRBV5-4 with TRBJ1-6; D is undetermined. Looked up from germline, CDR1 is SGHNT and CDR2 is YYREEE (reference sequence). This CDR3 region has 14 residues. Trimming shortened V by 3 bases and J by 6 bases, and 10 bases separated the two germline ends. The CDR3 is CASSSWASNSPLHF. For the CDR3, the DNA is TGTGCCAGCAGCTCCTGGGCCTCTAATTCACCCCTCCACTTT.

The J gene is TRBJ2-1, the V gene TRBV2; TRBD1 matches 7 bases. The length of the CDR3 is 14 residues. Germline V lookup: CDR1 SNHLY, CDR2 FYNNEI. The V and J ends lost 7 bases and 5 bases, in that order; junction bases with no gene match: 8. Here the CDR3 DNA reads TGTGCCAGCAAACTCGGGACAGATAACAATGAGCAGTTCTTC. It yields the protein CASKLGTDNNEQFF. Based on the CDR3 plus reference TRBV2 and TRBJ2-1, the full variable domain is EPEVTQTPSHQVTQMGQEVILRCVPISNHLYFYWYRQILGQKVEFLVSFYNNEISEKSEIFDDQFSVERPDGSNFTLKIRSTKLEDSAMYFCASKLGTDNNEQFFGPGTRLTVL.

The chain has TRBV28 and TRBJ2-3; maybe TRBD2 (6 bases). CDR3 length equals 17 residues. With 6 bases removed from V and 1 base from J, the gap between germline ends came to 20 bases. Germline lookup yields CDR1 MDHEN and CDR2 SYDVKM. This chain's CDR3 is CASRLPAGGGGTDTQYF. CDR3 DNA: TGTGCCAGCAGACTCCCGGCGGGTGGAGGGGGCACAGATACGCAGTATTTT.

J is TRBJ1-2 and V is TRBV7-9; 7 bases line up with TRBD1. With 4 bases clipped from V and 4 bases from J, the junction kept 3 bases outside the gene matches. CDR3 length equals 13 residues. CDR1 and CDR2 (germline): SEHNR, FQNEAQ (reference sequence). CDR3: CASSYGTVYGYTF. The CDR3 DNA follows: TGTGCCAGCAGCTATGGGACAGTCTATGGCTACACCTTC.